The clone carrying this TCR beta chain was seen many times. No antigen is known for it. The sample originates from a study of glioma-infiltrating T cells. Study-wide results and limits: CDR3 overlap between tissue and blood was very small. Above-expected tissue-blood divergence occurred in all gliomas, most in low-grade ones.

Amplification of TCR alpha and beta CDR3 regions from RNA used iRepertoire nested multiplex PCR. From the multiplex PCR reads, TCRdb called clonotypes with MiXCR, one entry per CDR3 protein. The table shows approximately 110,000 distinct CDR3 sequences, with roughly 20% occurring only once. Sequencing used glioma tissue, nonneoplastic brain tissue, or PBMCs (not recorded which). The TCR comes from a human donor with low-grade glioma or glioblastoma, undergoing nonglioma brain surgery, or in good health (not recorded which).

This CDR3 is CASRLGLPYEQYF. In nucleotides, the CDR3 is TGTGCCAGCAGGTTGGGCCTCCCCTACGAGCAGTACTTC. The chain employs TRBV28 and TRBJ2-7, with no clear D. V lost 6 bases and J 2 bases, leaving 11 bases between the germline ends. Germline V gene sequence: CDR1 MDHEN, CDR2 SYDVKM. This CDR3 contains 13 residues. The full variable domain, its missing parts supplied by reference TRBV28 and TRBJ2-7, is DVKVTQSSRYLVKRTGEKVFLECVQDMDHENMFWYRQDPGLGLRLIYFSYDVKMKEKGDIPEGYSVSREKKERFSLILESASTNQTSMYLCASRLGLPYEQYFGPGTRLTVT.